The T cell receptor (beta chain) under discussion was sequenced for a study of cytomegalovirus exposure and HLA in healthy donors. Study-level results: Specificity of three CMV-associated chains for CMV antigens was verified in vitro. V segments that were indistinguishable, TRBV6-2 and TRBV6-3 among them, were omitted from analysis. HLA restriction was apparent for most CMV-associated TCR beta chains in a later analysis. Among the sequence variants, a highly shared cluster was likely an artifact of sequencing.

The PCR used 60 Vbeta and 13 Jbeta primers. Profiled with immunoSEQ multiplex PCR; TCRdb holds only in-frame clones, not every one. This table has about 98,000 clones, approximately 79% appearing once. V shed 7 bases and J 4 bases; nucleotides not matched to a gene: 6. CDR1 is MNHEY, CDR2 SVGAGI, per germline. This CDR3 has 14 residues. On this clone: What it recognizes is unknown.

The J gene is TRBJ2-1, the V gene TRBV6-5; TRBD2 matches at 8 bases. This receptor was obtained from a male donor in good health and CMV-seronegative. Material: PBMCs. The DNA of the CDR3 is TGTGCCAGCACCCCGGGACTAGGGTACAATGAGCAGTTCTTC. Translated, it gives CASTPGLGYNEQFF.